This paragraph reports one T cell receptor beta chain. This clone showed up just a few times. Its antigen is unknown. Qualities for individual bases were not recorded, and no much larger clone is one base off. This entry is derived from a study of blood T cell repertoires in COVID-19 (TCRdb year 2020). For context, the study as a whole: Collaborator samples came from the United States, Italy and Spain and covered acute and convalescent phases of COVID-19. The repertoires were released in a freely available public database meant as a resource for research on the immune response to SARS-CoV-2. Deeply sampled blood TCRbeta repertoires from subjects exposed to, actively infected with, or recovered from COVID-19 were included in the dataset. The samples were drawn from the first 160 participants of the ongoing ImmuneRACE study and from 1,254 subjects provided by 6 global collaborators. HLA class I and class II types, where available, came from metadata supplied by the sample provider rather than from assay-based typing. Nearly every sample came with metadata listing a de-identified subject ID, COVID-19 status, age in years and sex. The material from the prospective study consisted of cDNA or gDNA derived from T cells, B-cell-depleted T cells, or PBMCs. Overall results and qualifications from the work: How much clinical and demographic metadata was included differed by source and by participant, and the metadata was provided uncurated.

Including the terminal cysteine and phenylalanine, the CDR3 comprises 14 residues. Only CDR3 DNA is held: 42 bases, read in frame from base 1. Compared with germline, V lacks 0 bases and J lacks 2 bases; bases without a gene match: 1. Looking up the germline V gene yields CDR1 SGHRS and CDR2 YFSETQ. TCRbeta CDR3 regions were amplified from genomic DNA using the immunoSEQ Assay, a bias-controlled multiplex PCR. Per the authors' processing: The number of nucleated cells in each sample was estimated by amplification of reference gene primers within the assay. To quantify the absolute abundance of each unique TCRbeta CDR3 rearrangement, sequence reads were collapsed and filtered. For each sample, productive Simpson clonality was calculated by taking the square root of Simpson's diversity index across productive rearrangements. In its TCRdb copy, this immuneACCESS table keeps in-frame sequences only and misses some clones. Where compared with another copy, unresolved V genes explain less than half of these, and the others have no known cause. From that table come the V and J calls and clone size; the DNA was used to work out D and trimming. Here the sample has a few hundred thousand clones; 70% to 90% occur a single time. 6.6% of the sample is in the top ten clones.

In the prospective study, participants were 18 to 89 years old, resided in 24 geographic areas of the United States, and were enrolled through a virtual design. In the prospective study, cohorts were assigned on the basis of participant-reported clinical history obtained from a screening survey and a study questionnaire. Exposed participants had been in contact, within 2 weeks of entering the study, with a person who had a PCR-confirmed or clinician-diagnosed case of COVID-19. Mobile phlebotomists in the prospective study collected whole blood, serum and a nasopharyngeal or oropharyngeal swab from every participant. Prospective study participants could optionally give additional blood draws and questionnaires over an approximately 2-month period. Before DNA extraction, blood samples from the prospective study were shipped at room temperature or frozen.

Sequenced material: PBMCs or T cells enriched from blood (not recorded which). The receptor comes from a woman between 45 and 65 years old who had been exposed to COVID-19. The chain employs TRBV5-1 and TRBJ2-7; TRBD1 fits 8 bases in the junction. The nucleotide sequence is TGCGCCAGCAGCTTGGGCAGGGGGCCCTACGAGCAGTACTTC. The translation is CASSLGRGPYEQYF.